The clone carrying this TCR beta chain was detected only once. Its antigen is not identified. TCRdb's copy holds only in-frame clones and misses some; the assay was immunoSEQ multiplex PCR. The sample has over 85,000 clones, more than 85% seen once; the top ten hold 6.5% to 8%. The data are from a study of T cell responses to AZD1222 COVID-19 vaccine. Study as a whole: Second doses were pooled across both intervals (about 4 or about 12 weeks).

The study's findings and limits: Targets within unmutated variant regions were reportedly found for nearly half of spike-specific TCRs.

In germline, CDR1 is LGHDT, CDR2 YNNKEL (reference sequence). This CDR3 has 16 amino acids. V was pared by 1 base and J by 8 bases, with 20 bases between. This TCR was recovered from an adult in good health. The chain carries TRBV3-1 (or the pseudogene TRBV3-2) and TRBJ1-2; TRBD1 is a possible D gene (5 bases). Here the sequenced sample was peripheral blood, taken on day 0 of AZD1222 vaccination. This CDR3 reads CASSQGGIGAGSGYTF. The CDR3 coding sequence is TGTGCCAGCAGCCAAGGGGGGATTGGGGCAGGGAGCGGCTACACCTTC.